A single sample is the source of the 18 T cell receptor beta chains below, sequenced in a study of blood T cell repertoires in COVID-19 (TCRdb year 2020). The library was made by the immunoSEQ multiplex PCR assay. TCRdb carries this immuneACCESS record with in-frame sequences only. Its versions omit some clonotypes, under half of them owing to an unresolved V gene in the studies checked, with the rest unexplained. The sample data list 180,000 or so clones, and almost 90% of these were observed just once. The ten most abundant clones make up under 2% of the sample. Sequenced: peripheral blood. Every receptor here comes from a man aged 18 to 29 with active or convalescent COVID-19.

This clone was counted a single time. This sequence joins TRBV28 and TRBJ2-7; a weak D match, TRBD1 (7 bases). There are 13 residues in the CDR3. The germline V gene has CDR1 MDHEN and CDR2 SYDVKM. The V and J ends lost 7 bases and 7 bases respectively, with 17 bases between them. CDR3 in amino acids: CASKSPGGQEQYF. DNA of the CDR3: TGTGCCAGCAAATCCCCAGGGGGGCAGGAGCAGTACTTC.

This clone was seen a few times. The chain uses TRBV6-6 and TRBJ1-5; a possible D gene is TRBD1 (6 bases). The CDR3 has 14 amino acids. The germline V and J ends were trimmed by 3 bases and 11 bases, with 17 bases remaining between them. Germline lookup yields CDR1 MNHNY and CDR2 SVGAGI (reference sequence). CDR3 sequence reads: CASSYEGGGGSQHF. Here the CDR3 DNA reads TGTGCCAGCAGTTATGAAGGGGGAGGGGGATCCCAGCATTTT.

V usage is TRBV3-1 (or the pseudogene TRBV3-2) and J usage is TRBJ1-5, with a possible D match to TRBD1 (5 bases). This CDR3 region has 15 residues. Germline V lookup: CDR1 LGHDT, CDR2 YNNKEL (reference sequence). Trimming pared 3 bases from V and 0 bases from J, leaving 9 bases between. DNA of the CDR3: TGTGCCAGCAGCCATACAGGTGATAGCAATCAGCCCCAGCATTTT. This codes for CASSHTGDSNQPQHF.

This clone was counted once. The chain links TRBV4-1 to TRBJ1-5; D uncertain. V was pared by 1 base and J by 9 bases, with 19 bases between. Germline-derived CDR1 and CDR2 are MGHRA and YSYEKL. The CDR3 is 16 amino acids. CDR3 DNA sequence: TGCGCCAGCAGCCAAGGGGGAGAAGGTCCTCGTCGGCCCCAGCATTTT. Its protein product is CASSQGGEGPRRPQHF.

V usage is TRBV10-3 and J usage is TRBJ2-7, with 9 bases matching TRBD1. Germline CDR1 and CDR2: ENHRY and SYGVKD. The junction had 13 bases not matched to a gene; V was cut back by 4 bases and J by 6 bases. This CDR3 comprises 16 residues. CDR3 nucleotides: TGTGCCATCAGTGGGACCGACGGACAGGGGAGCGGCGAGCAGTACTTC. As protein: CAISGTDGQGSGEQYF.

This chain connects TRBV2 to TRBJ2-7; 16 nucleotides match TRBD2. The CDR3 is 15 amino acids. CDR1 and CDR2 from the germline V gene are SNHLY and FYNNEI. The ends lost 7 bases at V and 3 bases at J; junction bases unmatched: 3. The CDR3, as DNA: TGTGCCAGCACCGGGACTAGCGGGAGGGACTACGAGCAGTACTTC. Amino acids: CASTGTSGRDYEQYF.

The rearrangement links TRBV3-1 (or the pseudogene TRBV3-2) to TRBJ1-6; 7 bases agree with TRBD1. With 1 base clipped from V and 7 bases from J, the junction kept 4 bases outside the gene matches. The germline CDR1 and CDR2 sequences are LGHDT and YNNKEL (reference sequence). CDR3 length equals 15 residues. The CDR3 here is CASSQVGTDNSPLHF. The CDR3 region has the DNA TGTGCCAGCAGCCAAGTGGGGACAGACAATTCACCCCTCCACTTT.

The chain links TRBV3-1 (or the pseudogene TRBV3-2) to TRBJ1-2, with 10 positions matching TRBD1. The CDR3 contains 15 residues. Germline CDR1 is LGHDT and CDR2 is YNNKEL (reference sequence). Trimming took 3 bases from V and 1 from J; bases not matched to a gene: 2. CDR3 DNA: TGTGCCAGCAGCCACGGGACAGGGGTTAACTATGGCTACACCTTC. Protein sequence: CASSHGTGVNYGYTF.

J is TRBJ2-3 and V is TRBV18, with 10 bases matching TRBD1. Trimming at V came to 3 bases and at J to 11 bases, leaving 2 bases not matched to a gene. Germline CDR1 reads KGHSH; CDR2 reads LQKENI. CDR3 size: 12 residues. The CDR3 reads CASSPGQGVQYF. Here the CDR3 DNA reads TGTGCCAGCTCACCCGGACAGGGGGTGCAGTATTTT.

The V and J genes are TRBV5-5 and TRBJ2-5; 8 bases map to TRBD2. Germline assignment: CDR1 SGHKS and CDR2 YYEKEE (reference sequence). J gave up 5 bases and V 4 bases, and 7 bases lay outside the gene matches. The CDR3 sequence is 14 residues long. The CDR3 protein is CASSGGTSRETQYF. In DNA form, the CDR3 reads TGTGCCAGCAGCGGAGGGACTAGTCGGGAGACCCAGTACTTC.

The rearrangement joins TRBV3-1 (or the pseudogene TRBV3-2) to TRBJ1-2, with 9 bases aligning to TRBD1. J was trimmed by 8 bases and V by 2 bases; bases with no gene match: 6. This CDR3 is built from 14 residues. CDR1 is LGHDT and CDR2 is YNNKEL in the germline V gene (reference sequence). The CDR3 DNA is TGTGCCAGCAGCCAATCGACAGGGGGTGGGGGCTACACCTTC. Its protein product is CASSQSTGGGGYTF.

The CDR3 loop reads CASSHWTSGRQYNEQFF. The DNA for the CDR3 is TGCGCCAGCAGCCATTGGACTAGCGGGAGACAATACAATGAGCAGTTCTTC. This rearrangement joins TRBV4-3 to TRBJ2-1, with 13 bases lining up with TRBD2. Germline values: CDR1 LGHNA, CDR2 YSLEER. Losses at the gene ends were 3 bases for V and 4 bases for J; bases not matched to a gene: 6. The CDR3 is made up of 17 amino acids.

V and J are TRBV4-1 and TRBJ1-2; 7 bases line up with TRBD1. Germline CDR1 is MGHRA and CDR2 is YSYEKL. The V and J ends lost 0 bases and 0 bases, in that order; junction bases with no gene match: 4. There are 16 residues in the CDR3. The CDR3 bases are TGCGCCAGCAGCCAAGATAGAGACAGGGCTAACTATGGCTACACCTTC. As protein: CASSQDRDRANYGYTF.

The chain is built from TRBV5-1 and TRBJ2-1; 9 positions agree with TRBD2. CDR1 and CDR2 (germline): SGHRS, YFSETQ. V trimming: 0 bases; J trimming: 4 bases; junction bases outside the gene matches: 5. The CDR3 is 16 residues long. CDR3 loop: CASSLEVTSGYNEQFF. The DNA for the CDR3 is TGCGCCAGCAGCTTGGAAGTGACTAGCGGATACAATGAGCAGTTCTTC.

The CDR3 nucleotides read TGTGCCAGCAGCTTAGGGTCAGGGGCCCAAGAGACCCAGTACTTC. Its protein product is CASSLGSGAQETQYF. The chain uses TRBV7-6 and TRBJ2-5, with D possibly TRBD1 on 6 matching bases. Germline lookup yields CDR1 SGHVS and CDR2 FNYEAQ. V was shortened by 1 base and J by 1 base, with 10 bases between the two germline ends. CDR3 size: 15 residues.

Only a few counts were recorded for this clone. The chain carries TRBV4-2 and TRBJ2-3; 16 nucleotides align to TRBD2. From germline, CDR1 is LGHNA and CDR2 YNFKEQ. The CDR3 is 18 residues long. With V trimmed by 3 bases and J by 3 bases, 6 bases remained unmatched. CDR3 sequence reads: CASSQGLAGGPGTDTQYF. The CDR3 DNA reads TGTGCCAGCAGCCAGGGACTAGCGGGAGGGCCGGGGACAGATACGCAGTATTTT.

The chain is built from TRBV7-8 and TRBJ2-7; D gene unclear. CDR1 and CDR2 (germline): SGHVS, FQNEAQ. Trimming shortened V by 1 base and J by 5 bases, and 6 bases separated the two germline ends. CDR3 size: 12 residues. The CDR3: CASSLDRDEQYF. CDR3 nucleotides: TGTGCCAGCAGCTTAGACAGAGACGAGCAGTACTTC.

The V gene is TRBV2, the J gene TRBJ2-5; 7 bases map to TRBD1. This CDR3 spans 14 amino acids. Unmatched junction bases numbered 7, after V lost 7 bases and J lost 2 bases. Germline CDR1 reads SNHLY; CDR2 reads FYNNEI. The CDR3 region has the DNA TGTGCCAGCACGGCAGGGGGTCTGCAAGAGACCCAGTACTTC. Its protein is CASTAGGLQETQYF.